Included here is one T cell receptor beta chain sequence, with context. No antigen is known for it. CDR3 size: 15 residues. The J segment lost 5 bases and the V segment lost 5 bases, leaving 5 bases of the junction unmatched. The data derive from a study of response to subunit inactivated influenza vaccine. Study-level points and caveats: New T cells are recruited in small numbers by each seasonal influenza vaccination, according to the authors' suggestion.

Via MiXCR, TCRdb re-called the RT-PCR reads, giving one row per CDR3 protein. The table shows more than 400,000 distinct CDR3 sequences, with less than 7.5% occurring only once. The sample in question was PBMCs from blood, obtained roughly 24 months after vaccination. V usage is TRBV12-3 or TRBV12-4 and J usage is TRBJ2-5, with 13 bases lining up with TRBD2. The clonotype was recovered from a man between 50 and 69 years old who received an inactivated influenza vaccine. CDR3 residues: CASSPGTSGVETQYF. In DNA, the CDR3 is TGTGCCAGCAGTCCCGGGACTAGCGGGGTTGAGACCCAGTACTTC.